This passage covers 26 T cell receptor beta chains from one sample sequenced in a study of blood T cell repertoires in COVID-19. Produced via immunoSEQ multiplex PCR; TCRdb's table is partial and in-frame only. The table records fewer than 450,000 clones, 88% of them present only once. The specimen sequenced was peripheral blood. These receptors were taken from a woman aged 50 to 65 with COVID-19, enrolled during active disease.

This rearrangement joins TRBV5-1 to TRBJ2-7; 9 bases match TRBD1. V lost 4 bases to trimming and J lost 1 base; unmatched junction nucleotides: 6. The CDR3 sequence is 15 residues long. Looked up from germline, CDR1 is SGHRS and CDR2 is YFSETQ. In DNA, the CDR3 is TGCGCCAGCAGCCTGGGACAGGGATTTTCCTACGAGCAGTACTTC. Protein product: CASSLGQGFSYEQYF.

This chain connects TRBV11-2 to TRBJ1-2; 11 bases are shared with TRBD1. Trimming took 5 bases from V and 5 from J; bases not matched to a gene: 7. Germline lookup yields CDR1 SGHAT and CDR2 FQNNGV. The CDR3 has 15 amino acids. DNA of the CDR3: TGTGCCAGCAGCCCAGGGACAGGGGGAGGGTATGGCTACACCTTC. It translates to CASSPGTGGGYGYTF.

The chain employs TRBV19 and TRBJ1-2; 8 bases align to TRBD1. Losses at the gene ends were 1 base for V and 8 bases for J; bases not matched to a gene: 3. In germline, CDR1 is LNHDA, CDR2 SQIVND (reference sequence). This CDR3 spans 13 amino acids. CDR3 sequence reads: CASSIATGGGYTF. As DNA, the CDR3 is TGTGCCAGTAGTATAGCAACAGGGGGAGGCTACACCTTC.

This chain connects TRBV5-1 to TRBJ2-5, with D perhaps TRBD2 (6 bases). Germline V gene sequence: CDR1 SGHRS, CDR2 YFSETQ. The V end was cut by 2 bases, the J end by 3 bases, with 8 bases between. The CDR3 has 13 residues. CDR3 in amino acids: CASSFGLKETQYF. The CDR3 region has the DNA TGCGCCAGCAGCTTCGGACTAAAAGAGACCCAGTACTTC.

This clone was detected only a few times. The chain combines TRBV5-8 with TRBJ1-6, with 11 bases fitting TRBD1. The V segment lost 3 bases and the J segment 9 bases; nucleotides outside the gene matches: 5. The CDR3 is 15 residues long. From germline, CDR1 is SGHTS and CDR2 YDEGEE. The CDR3 is CASSSMGTGGSPLHF. The CDR3 DNA is TGTGCCAGCAGCTCTATGGGGACAGGGGGTTCACCCCTCCACTTT. The full variable domain, in which reference TRBV5-8 and TRBJ1-6 provide the parts outside the CDR3, is EAGVTQSPTHLIKTRGQQATLRCSPISGHTSVYWYQQALGLGLQFLLWYDEGEERNRGNFPPRFSGRQFPNYSSELNVNALELEDSALYLCASSSMGTGGSPLHFGNGTRLTVT.

This chain connects TRBV7-3 to TRBJ1-2; 9 bases line up with TRBD1. Germline V lookup: CDR1 SGHTA, CDR2 FQGTGA. The trim removed 5 bases at V and 6 bases at J, leaving 10 bases unmatched. The CDR3 spans 15 residues. CDR3 bases: TGTGCCAGCAGCGCCGTTGGACAGGGGTTCGATGGCTACACCTTC. It encodes CASSAVGQGFDGYTF.

This chain joins TRBV2 and TRBJ1-2; 8 bases agree with TRBD1. This CDR3 comprises 16 residues. Trimming cost V 1 base and J 4 bases; bases outside gene matches: 8. From germline, CDR1 is SNHLY and CDR2 FYNNEI. CDR3 sequence reads: CASSEDDRGAVYGYTF. The CDR3 coding sequence is TGTGCCAGCAGTGAAGATGACAGGGGCGCCGTCTATGGCTACACCTTC.

The chain joins TRBV5-5 to TRBJ1-2, with a weak D call TRBD1 (6 bases). V lost 2 bases, J lost 4 bases, and 18 bases lay in between. The CDR3 runs to 16 residues. CDR1 SGHKS and CDR2 YYEKEE come from the germline V gene (reference sequence). CDR3 protein: CASSFKYRESPYGYTF. CDR3 DNA: TGTGCCAGCAGCTTTAAATACAGGGAGAGTCCCTATGGCTACACCTTC. Filled out from reference TRBV5-5 and TRBJ1-2, the complete variable domain reads DAGVTQSPTHLIKTRGQQVTLRCSPISGHKSVSWYQQVLGQGPQFIFQYYEKEERGRGNFPDRFSARQFPNYSSELNVNALLLGDSALYLCASSFKYRESPYGYTFGSGTRLTVV.

The sample holds one count of this clone. This chain links TRBV30 with TRBJ1-1; 8 bases match TRBD1. Germline values: CDR1 GTSNPN, CDR2 SVGIG (reference sequence). This CDR3 is 14 amino acids long. V lost 3 bases, J lost 2 bases, and 5 bases stayed unmatched. Here the CDR3 reads CAWRPGTGNTEAFF. The CDR3 DNA reads as TGTGCCTGGAGGCCGGGGACAGGCAACACTGAAGCTTTCTTT.

The V call is TRBV3-1 (or the pseudogene TRBV3-2), the J call TRBJ1-6; D perhaps matches TRBD1 (5 bases). Germline CDR1 LGHDT, CDR2 YNNKEL (reference sequence). V shed 6 bases and J shed 0 bases, with 9 bases lying between them. This CDR3 region has 15 residues. The CDR3 sequence is CASRGGDSYNSPLHF. The DNA of the CDR3 is TGTGCCAGCAGGGGGGGTGACTCCTATAATTCACCCCTCCACTTT.

CDR3 sequence (DNA): TGTGCCTCTTCCCGATCGAAACTAGCGGGGGCAGACAATGAGCAGTTCTTC. Translating gives CASSRSKLAGADNEQFF. The V call is TRBV30, the J call TRBJ2-1; 11 bases match TRBD2. CDR3 length: 17 amino acids. From germline, CDR1 is GTSNPN and CDR2 SVGIG (reference sequence). Unmatched junction bases numbered 16, after V lost 7 bases and J lost 5 bases. The entire variable domain, with the rest obtained from reference TRBV30 and TRBJ2-1, is as follows: SQTIHQWPATLVQPVGSPLSLECTVEGTSNPNLYWYRQAAGRGLQLLFYSVGIGQISSEVPQNLSASRPQDRQFILSSKKLLLSDSGFYLCASSRSKLAGADNEQFFGPGTRLTVL.

The chain is built from TRBV2 and TRBJ1-2; the D gene is possibly TRBD1 (5 bases). Germline V gene sequence: CDR1 SNHLY, CDR2 FYNNEI. This CDR3 comprises 13 residues. Between the trimmed V and J ends, which lost 11 bases and 0 bases, there was a span of 13 bases. CDR3 DNA: TGTGCCGTCTCCGGACAAGCTAACTATGGCTACACCTTC. It yields the protein CAVSGQANYGYTF.

This clone has more than one count but fewer than ten. This chain joins TRBV7-3 and TRBJ2-1; tentative D call: TRBD2 (5 bases). The CDR3 contains 14 residues. Trimming left V 2 bases short and J 9 bases short, with 14 bases between. Germline V gives CDR1 SGHTA, CDR2 FQGTGA. This CDR3 reads CASSLSHSLVEQFF. The CDR3 nucleotides read TGTGCCAGCAGCTTATCCCATTCACTAGTTGAGCAGTTCTTC. The full variable domain, rest sourced from reference TRBV7-3 and TRBJ2-1, is GAGVSQTPSNKVTEKGKYVELRCDPISGHTALYWYRQSLGQGPEFLIYFQGTGAADDSGLPNDRFFAVRPEGSVSTLKIQRTERGDSAVYLCASSLSHSLVEQFFGPGTRLTVL.

This CDR3 reads CASSQSGPAGGSYNEQFF. Written as DNA, the CDR3 is TGTGCCAGCAGCCAATCCGGGCCCGCGGGGGGCTCCTACAATGAGCAGTTCTTC. The chain uses TRBV11-3 and TRBJ2-1; 8 bases are shared with TRBD2. Germline V gives CDR1 SGHNT, CDR2 YENEEA. The CDR3 length is 18 residues. The junction had 12 bases not matched to a gene; V was cut back by 5 bases and J by 0 bases. The variable domain in full, with the rest retrieved from reference TRBV11-3 and TRBJ2-1, is EAGVVQSPRYKIIEKKQPVAFWCNPISGHNTLYWYLQNLGQGPELLIRYENEEAVDDSQLPKDRFSAERLKGVDSTLKIQPAELGDSAVYLCASSQSGPAGGSYNEQFFGPGTRLTVL.

The chain carries TRBV5-1 and TRBJ2-2; 7 bases line up with TRBD1. The CDR3 contains 14 residues. The V and J ends lost 5 bases and 3 bases, in that order; junction bases with no gene match: 4. Germline lookup yields CDR1 SGHRS and CDR2 YFSETQ. DNA of the CDR3: TGCGCCAGCAGGACTACAGGGGACACCGGGGAGCTGTTTTTT. It codes for CASRTTGDTGELFF.

The chain is built from TRBV19 and TRBJ2-7, with 8 bases aligning to TRBD2. The germline V gene has CDR1 LNHDA and CDR2 SQIVND (reference sequence). With V trimmed by 6 bases and J by 3 bases, 10 bases remained unmatched. The CDR3 is made up of 15 amino acids. For the CDR3, the DNA is TGTGCCAGTAGCAGTGGAAGCGGGGGAAGCTACGAGCAGTACTTC. Translating it yields CASSSGSGGSYEQYF.

The chain is built from TRBV30 and TRBJ1-4, with D possibly TRBD1 on 6 matching bases. Germline-derived CDR1 and CDR2 are GTSNPN and SVGIG (reference sequence). There are 17 residues in the CDR3. Trimming took off 2 bases at V and 0 bases at J, with 16 bases between the two ends. CDR3: CAWSPQGAPSTNEKLFF. CDR3 coding DNA: TGTGCCTGGAGTCCACAGGGAGCCCCCTCAACTAATGAAAAACTGTTTTTT.

The V and J genes are TRBV18 and TRBJ1-5; possible D gene TRBD1, 6 bases. Trimming shortened V by 3 bases and J by 2 bases, and 11 bases separated the two germline ends. CDR3 size: 15 residues. Looked up from germline, CDR1 is KGHSH and CDR2 is LQKENI. The CDR3 region is CASSPGAEGNQPQHF. The CDR3, as DNA: TGTGCCAGCTCACCGGGGGCCGAAGGCAATCAGCCCCAGCATTTT.

The rearrangement links TRBV2 to TRBJ1-2; D is possibly TRBD1 (5 bases). Trimming removed 6 bases at V and 6 bases at J, with 23 bases between. Germline lookup yields CDR1 SNHLY and CDR2 FYNNEI. The CDR3 is made up of 16 amino acids. The CDR3 DNA sequence: TGTGCCAGCAGGAGGACTAGAGGAGTGGGGGAGCATGGCTACACCTTC. Protein product: CASRRTRGVGEHGYTF. Combining the CDR3 with reference TRBV2 and TRBJ1-2 gives the whole variable domain EPEVTQTPSHQVTQMGQEVILRCVPISNHLYFYWYRQILGQKVEFLVSFYNNEISEKSEIFDDQFSVERPDGSNFTLKIRSTKLEDSAMYFCASRRTRGVGEHGYTFGSGTRLTVV.

The chain links TRBV28 to TRBJ2-4, with TRBD1 matching over 7 bases. This CDR3 spans 18 amino acids. The V gene's germline CDR1 is MDHEN and CDR2 SYDVKM. The ends lost 6 bases at V and 0 bases at J; junction bases unmatched: 14. Written as DNA, the CDR3 is TGTGCCAGCAGATATGGGACAGAAGATTTGATAGCCAAAAACATTCAGTACTTC. It codes for CASRYGTEDLIAKNIQYF. Full variable domain (missing parts from reference TRBV28 and TRBJ2-4): DVKVTQSSRYLVKRTGEKVFLECVQDMDHENMFWYRQDPGLGLRLIYFSYDVKMKEKGDIPEGYSVSREKKERFSLILESASTNQTSMYLCASRYGTEDLIAKNIQYFGAGTRLSVL.

V gene TRBV5-1 combines with J gene TRBJ1-4; 7 bases map to TRBD1. Losses at the gene ends were 0 bases for V and 5 bases for J; bases not matched to a gene: 4. In germline, CDR1 is SGHRS, CDR2 YFSETQ. This CDR3 contains 15 residues. The CDR3 DNA follows: TGCGCCAGCAGCTTGGATGGCAGGGGGAATGAAAAACTGTTTTTT. It is translated as CASSLDGRGNEKLFF.

V usage is TRBV7-7 and J usage is TRBJ2-3; no firm D call. Trimming left V 0 bases short and J 3 bases short, with 7 bases between. CDR3 size: 14 residues. The germline gives CDR1 SSHAT, CDR2 FNYEAQ (reference sequence). The CDR3, as DNA: TGTGCCAGCAGCTTAGCGGGCCTTACAGATACGCAGTATTTT. Translating gives CASSLAGLTDTQYF.

This chain links TRBV24-1 with TRBJ2-1; perhaps TRBD1 as D (5 bases). Germline V gene lookup returns CDR1 KGHDR and CDR2 SFDVKD. This CDR3 region has 13 residues. The V and J ends lost 4 bases and 6 bases respectively, with 9 bases between them. The CDR3 loop reads CATSDPDSNEQFF. The CDR3 nucleotides read TGTGCCACCAGTGACCCCGACAGCAATGAGCAGTTCTTC.

The chain has TRBV28 and TRBJ2-5; D not resolved. The CDR3 contains 13 residues. Trimming removed 3 bases from V and 3 bases from J, with 8 bases in between. From germline, CDR1 is MDHEN and CDR2 SYDVKM. The CDR3: CASSFDFKETQYF. The CDR3 DNA follows: TGTGCCAGCAGTTTCGACTTCAAAGAGACCCAGTACTTC.

This clone was seen more than once but under ten times. This rearrangement joins TRBV9 to TRBJ1-3; no definite D call. CDR3 size: 18 residues. Trimming shortened V by 0 bases and J by 2 bases, and 18 bases separated the two germline ends. Germline V gives CDR1 SGDLS, CDR2 YYNGEE. CDR3 sequence reads: CASSVEGGDRLTGNTIYF. The CDR3 bases are TGTGCCAGCAGCGTAGAAGGTGGAGACCGGCTTACTGGAAACACCATATATTTT.

This clone was observed a few times. The chain joins TRBV10-1 to TRBJ1-5; D ambiguous. This CDR3 has 18 residues. V was clipped by 0 bases and J by 2 bases, with 17 bases between them. Per germline, CDR1 WNHNN and CDR2 SYGVQD (reference sequence). The CDR3 here is CASSESSAGSAGNQPQHF. For the CDR3, the DNA is TGCGCCAGCAGTGAGTCCTCGGCCGGTAGTGCGGGCAATCAGCCCCAGCATTTT.